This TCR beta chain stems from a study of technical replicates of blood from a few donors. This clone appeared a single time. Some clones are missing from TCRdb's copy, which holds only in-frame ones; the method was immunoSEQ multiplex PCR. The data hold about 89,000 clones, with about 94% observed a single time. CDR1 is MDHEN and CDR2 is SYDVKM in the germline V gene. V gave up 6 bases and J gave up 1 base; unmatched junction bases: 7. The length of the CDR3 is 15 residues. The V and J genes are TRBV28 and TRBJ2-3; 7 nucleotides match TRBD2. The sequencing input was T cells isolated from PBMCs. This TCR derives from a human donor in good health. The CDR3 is CASRVAGGRTDTQYF. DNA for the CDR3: TGTGCCAGCAGGGTAGCGGGCGGGCGCACAGATACGCAGTATTTT.